The 8 T cell receptor beta chains below all came from one sample that was sequenced in a study of T cells in Graves' hyperthyroidism and ophthalmopathy (dated by TCRdb to the late 2010s). Libraries were built with multiplex PCR. Sequencing relied on an Illumina HiSeq 2000. Amplification of TCR beta CDR3 regions was carried out from RNA transcripts. A first-round RT-PCR of the TCR CDR3 used the HTBI primer set with the Qiagen OneStep RT-PCR kit. Using fastp at Q25 and MiXCR, TCRdb reprocessed the public reads and kept productive beta chains. Identical CDR3 protein sequences are pooled into one entry, listed with their most common genes and DNA. A total of 700,000 or so distinct CDR3 sequences appear in this sample, approximately 15% of them only once. The ten largest account for roughly an eighth of the sample. The material sequenced was blood. The source is a woman between 50 and 59 years old with Graves' ophthalmopathy.

This clonotype was observed many times. This chain links TRBV20-1 with TRBJ2-3, with D perhaps matching TRBD2 (6 bases). The CDR3 contains 14 residues. V lost 0 bases, J lost 7 bases, and 14 bases lay in between. In germline, CDR1 is DFQATT, CDR2 SNEGSKA (reference sequence). CDR3 protein: CSARDPIAANTQYF. In nucleotides, the CDR3 is TGCAGTGCTAGAGATCCGATAGCGGCGAATACGCAGTATTTT.

This clonotype was observed a handful of times. The chain uses TRBV7-8 and TRBJ1-3, with a tentative D call TRBD1 (5 bases). CDR1 is SGHVS and CDR2 is FQNEAQ in the germline V gene. The V end lost 0 bases, the J end lost 4 bases, and 13 bases lay between the germline ends. This CDR3 has 16 residues. CDR3 residues: CASSLAPAGGGNTIYF. The CDR3 DNA sequence: TGTGCCAGCAGCTTAGCTCCCGCCGGGGGGGGAAACACCATATATTTT.

This clonotype has at least ten counts. The J gene is TRBJ2-6, the V gene TRBV28, with TRBD2 as a possible D gene (6 bases). The CDR3 contains 19 residues. V lost 7 bases, J lost 4 bases, and 26 bases lay in between. Germline V gene sequence: CDR1 MDHEN, CDR2 SYDVKM. The CDR3 coding sequence is TGTGCCAGCAATAATCCGGGGACTTTCCTTCCACCGGGGGCCAACGTCCTGACTTTC. The encoded protein is CASNNPGTFLPPGANVLTF.

This clonotype was counted between two and nine times. One end of the junction does not line up with germline, which may come from a read error. The chain links TRBV7-7 to TRBJ2-7; no firm D call. Germline assignment: CDR1 SSHAT and CDR2 FNYEAQ (reference sequence). This CDR3 contains 14 residues. CDR3 nucleotide sequence: TGTGCTAGCAGCCCCAGTTCCCGATCCGGCGAGCAGTACTTC. Residues: CASSPSSRSGEQYF.

About this clonotype: The germline gene is not matched at one end of the junction; a read error may be the cause. This sequence joins TRBV28 and TRBJ1-2, with 7 bases lining up with TRBD1. Germline V gene data show CDR1 as MDHEN and CDR2 as SYDVKM. The CDR3 is made up of 13 amino acids. CDR3: CASSLGTAYRYTF. The CDR3 nucleotides are TGTGCCAGCAGTCTCGGGACAGCCTATCGCTACACCTTC.

This clonotype was recorded at least ten times. The V gene is TRBV2, the J gene TRBJ2-7; 8 bases align to TRBD2. The V gene end was trimmed by 6 bases and the J gene end by 1 base; junction bases not matched to a gene: 2. Germline-derived CDR1 and CDR2 are SNHLY and FYNNEI. The CDR3 sequence is 13 residues long. CDR3 loop: CASRAGASYEQYF. The DNA for the CDR3 is TGTGCCAGCAGAGCGGGAGCTTCCTACGAGCAGTACTTC.

This clonotype was counted ten times or more. The chain is built from TRBV7-9 and TRBJ2-3; the match to TRBD1 covers 7 bases. The germline V gene has CDR1 SEHNR and CDR2 FQNEAQ (reference sequence). The CDR3 extends over 15 amino acids. V lost 3 bases to trimming and J lost 0 bases; unmatched junction nucleotides: 3. The CDR3, as DNA: TGTGCCAGCAGCTTCGGGACAGATAGCACAGATACGCAGTATTTT. Protein sequence: CASSFGTDSTDTQYF.

The chain couples TRBV18 to TRBJ1-6; 9 nucleotides agree with TRBD1. This CDR3 region has 16 residues. With V trimmed by 8 bases and J by 0 bases, 5 bases remained unmatched. Germline loops: CDR1 KGHSH, CDR2 LQKENI. CDR3 nucleotide sequence: TGTGCCAGCCGGACAGGGGCCTCCTCCTATAATTCACCCCTCCACTTT. Translating gives CASRTGASSYNSPLHF.